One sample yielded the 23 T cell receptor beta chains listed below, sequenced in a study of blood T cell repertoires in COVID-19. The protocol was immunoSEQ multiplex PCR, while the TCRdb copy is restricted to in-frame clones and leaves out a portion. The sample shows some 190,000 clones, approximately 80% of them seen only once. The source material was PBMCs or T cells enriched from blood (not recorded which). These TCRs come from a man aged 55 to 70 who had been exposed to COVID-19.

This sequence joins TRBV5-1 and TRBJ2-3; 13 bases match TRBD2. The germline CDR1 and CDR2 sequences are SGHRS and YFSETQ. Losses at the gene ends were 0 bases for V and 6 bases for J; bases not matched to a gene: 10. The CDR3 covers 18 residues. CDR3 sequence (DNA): TGCGCCAGCAGCTTGGATTCGGGACTAGCGGGATGGGTGGATACGCAGTATTTT. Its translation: CASSLDSGLAGWVDTQYF.

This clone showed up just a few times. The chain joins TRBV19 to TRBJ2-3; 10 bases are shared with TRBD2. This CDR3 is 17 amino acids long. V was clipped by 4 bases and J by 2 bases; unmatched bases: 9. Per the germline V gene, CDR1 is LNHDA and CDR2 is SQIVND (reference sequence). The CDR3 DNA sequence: TGTGCCAGTAGTACTCAGATAGCGGGAGGTATCACAGATACGCAGTATTTT. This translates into CASSTQIAGGITDTQYF. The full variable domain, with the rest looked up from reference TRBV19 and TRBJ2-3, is DGGITQSPKYLFRKEGQNVTLSCEQNLNHDAMYWYRQDPGQGLRLIYYSQIVNDFQKGDIAEGYSVSREKKESFPLTVTSAQKNPTAFYLCASSTQIAGGITDTQYFGPGTRLTVL.

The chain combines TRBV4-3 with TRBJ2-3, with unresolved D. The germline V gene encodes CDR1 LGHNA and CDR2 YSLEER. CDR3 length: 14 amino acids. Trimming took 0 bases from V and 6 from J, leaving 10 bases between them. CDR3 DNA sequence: TGCGCCAGCAGCCAAGATACCACGCGGGATACGCAGTATTTT. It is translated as CASSQDTTRDTQYF.

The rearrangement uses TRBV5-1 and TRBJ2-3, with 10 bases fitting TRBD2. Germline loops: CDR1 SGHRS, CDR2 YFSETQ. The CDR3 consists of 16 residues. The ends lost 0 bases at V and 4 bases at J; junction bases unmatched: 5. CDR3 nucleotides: TGCGCCAGCAGCTTGGCCCTAGCGGGAGTTGCAGATACGCAGTATTTT. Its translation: CASSLALAGVADTQYF.

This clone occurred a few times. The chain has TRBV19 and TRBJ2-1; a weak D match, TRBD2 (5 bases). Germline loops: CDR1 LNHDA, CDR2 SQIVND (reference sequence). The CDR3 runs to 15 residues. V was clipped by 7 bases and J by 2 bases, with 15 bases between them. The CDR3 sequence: CASTSDRSAYNEQFF. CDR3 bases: TGTGCCAGTACCTCCGACCGTAGCGCCTACAATGAGCAGTTCTTC.

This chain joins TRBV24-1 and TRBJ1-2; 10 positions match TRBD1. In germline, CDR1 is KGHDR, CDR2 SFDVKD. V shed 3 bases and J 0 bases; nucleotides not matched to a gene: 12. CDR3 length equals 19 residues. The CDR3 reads CATSDTGQGGSWANYGYTF. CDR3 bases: TGTGCCACCAGTGATACCGGACAGGGGGGTAGCTGGGCTAACTATGGCTACACCTTC.

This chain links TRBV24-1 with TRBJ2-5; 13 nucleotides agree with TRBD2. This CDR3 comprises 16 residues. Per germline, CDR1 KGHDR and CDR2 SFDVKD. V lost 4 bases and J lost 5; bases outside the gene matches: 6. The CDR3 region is CATSDPLAGGGETQYF. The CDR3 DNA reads TGTGCCACCAGTGACCCACTAGCGGGAGGGGGGGAGACCCAGTACTTC.

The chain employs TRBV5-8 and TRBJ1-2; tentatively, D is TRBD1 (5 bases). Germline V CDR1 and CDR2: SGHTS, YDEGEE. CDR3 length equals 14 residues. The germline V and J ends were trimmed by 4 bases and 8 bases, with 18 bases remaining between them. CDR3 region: CASSPDGGFYGYTF. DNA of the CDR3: TGTGCCAGCAGCCCGGACGGGGGGTTTTACGGCTACACCTTC.

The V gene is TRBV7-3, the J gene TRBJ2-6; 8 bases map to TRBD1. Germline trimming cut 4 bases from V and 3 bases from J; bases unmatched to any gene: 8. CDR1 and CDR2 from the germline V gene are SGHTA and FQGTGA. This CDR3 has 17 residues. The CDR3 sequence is CASSSRTGSFGANVLTF. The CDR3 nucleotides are TGTGCCAGCAGCTCGCGGACAGGGAGCTTTGGGGCCAACGTCCTGACTTTC.

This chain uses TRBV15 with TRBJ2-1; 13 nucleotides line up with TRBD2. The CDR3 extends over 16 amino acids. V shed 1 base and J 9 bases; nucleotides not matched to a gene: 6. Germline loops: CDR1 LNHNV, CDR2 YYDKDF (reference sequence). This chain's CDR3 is CATSRVGLAGVGEQFF. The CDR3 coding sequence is TGTGCCACCAGCAGAGTCGGACTAGCGGGAGTTGGTGAGCAGTTCTTC.

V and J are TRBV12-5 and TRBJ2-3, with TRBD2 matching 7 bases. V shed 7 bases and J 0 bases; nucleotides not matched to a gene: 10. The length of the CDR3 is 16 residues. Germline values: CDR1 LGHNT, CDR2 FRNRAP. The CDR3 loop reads CASAGRAGRSTDTQYF. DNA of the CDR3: TGTGCTAGTGCCGGAAGAGCGGGAAGGAGCACAGATACGCAGTATTTT.

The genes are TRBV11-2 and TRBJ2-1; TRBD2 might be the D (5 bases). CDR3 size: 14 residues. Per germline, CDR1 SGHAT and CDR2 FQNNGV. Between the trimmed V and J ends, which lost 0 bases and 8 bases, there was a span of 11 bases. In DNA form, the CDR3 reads TGTGCCAGCAGCTTAGATCCCGGGGTCCATGAGCAGTTCTTC. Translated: CASSLDPGVHEQFF.

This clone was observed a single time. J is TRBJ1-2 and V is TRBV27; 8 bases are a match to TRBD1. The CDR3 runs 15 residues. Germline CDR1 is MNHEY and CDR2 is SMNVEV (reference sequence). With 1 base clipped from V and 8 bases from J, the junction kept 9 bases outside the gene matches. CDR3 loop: CASSLLGQGAGGYTF. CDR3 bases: TGTGCCAGCAGTTTATTGGGGCAGGGGGCGGGGGGCTACACCTTC.

CDR3 bases: TGTGCCAGCAGTTTACCCGGGAGCTCCAGGGAGACCCAGTACTTC. As protein: CASSLPGSSRETQYF. V gene TRBV28 combines with J gene TRBJ2-5; possible D gene TRBD2, 6 bases. The ends were cut back, 2 bases at V and 5 bases at J, with 15 bases in the middle. CDR1 and CDR2 (germline): MDHEN, SYDVKM. This CDR3 comprises 15 residues.

CDR3 sequence: CASAGVLAKNIQYF. CDR3 DNA sequence: TGTGCCAGTGCAGGGGTTCTAGCCAAAAACATTCAGTACTTC. The chain combines TRBV2 with TRBJ2-4; maybe TRBD1 (6 bases). Germline V gene sequence: CDR1 SNHLY, CDR2 FYNNEI. Trimming removed 9 bases at V and 0 bases at J, with 12 bases between. This CDR3 is built from 14 residues.

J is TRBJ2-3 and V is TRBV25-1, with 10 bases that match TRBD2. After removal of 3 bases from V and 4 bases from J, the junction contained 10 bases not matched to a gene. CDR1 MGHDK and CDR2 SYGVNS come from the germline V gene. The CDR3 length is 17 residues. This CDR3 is CASSDEALAGVSDTQYF. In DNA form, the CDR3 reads TGTGCCAGCAGTGATGAAGCCCTAGCGGGAGTGTCAGATACGCAGTATTTT.

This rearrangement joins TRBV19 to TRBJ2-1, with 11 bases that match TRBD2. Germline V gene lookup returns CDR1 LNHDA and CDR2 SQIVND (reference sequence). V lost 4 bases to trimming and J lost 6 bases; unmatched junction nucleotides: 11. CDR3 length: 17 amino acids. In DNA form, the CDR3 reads TGTGCCAGTAGTAGGACCCTGCTAGCGGGAGGACTCAATGAGCAGTTCTTC. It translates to CASSRTLLAGGLNEQFF.

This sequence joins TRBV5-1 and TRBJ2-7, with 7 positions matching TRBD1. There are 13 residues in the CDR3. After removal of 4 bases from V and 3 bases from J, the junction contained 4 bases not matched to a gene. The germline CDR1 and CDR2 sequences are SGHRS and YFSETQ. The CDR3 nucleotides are TGCGCCAGCAGCGTTCGACAGGGCTACGAGCAGTACTTC. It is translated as CASSVRQGYEQYF.

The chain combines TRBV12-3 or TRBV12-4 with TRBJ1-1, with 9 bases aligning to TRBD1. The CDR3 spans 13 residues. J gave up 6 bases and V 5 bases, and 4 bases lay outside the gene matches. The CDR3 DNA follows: TGTGCCAGCAGTCTACAGGGGGCTGCTGAAGCTTTCTTT. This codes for CASSLQGAAEAFF.

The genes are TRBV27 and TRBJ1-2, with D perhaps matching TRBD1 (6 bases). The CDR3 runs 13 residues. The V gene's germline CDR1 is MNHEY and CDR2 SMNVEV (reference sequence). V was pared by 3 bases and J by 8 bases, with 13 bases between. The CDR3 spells CASSFQGRGGYTF. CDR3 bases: TGTGCCAGCAGTTTCCAGGGGAGGGGAGGCTACACCTTC.

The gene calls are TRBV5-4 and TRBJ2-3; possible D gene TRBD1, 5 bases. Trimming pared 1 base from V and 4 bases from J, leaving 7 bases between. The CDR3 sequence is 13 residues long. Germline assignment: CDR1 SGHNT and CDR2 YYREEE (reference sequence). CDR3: CASSLKGPDTQYF. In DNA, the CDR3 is TGTGCCAGCAGCTTGAAGGGGCCAGATACGCAGTATTTT.

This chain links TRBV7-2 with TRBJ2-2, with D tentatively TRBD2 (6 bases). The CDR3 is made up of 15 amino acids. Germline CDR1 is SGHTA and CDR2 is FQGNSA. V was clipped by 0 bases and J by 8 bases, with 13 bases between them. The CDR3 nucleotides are TGTGCCAGCAGCTTAGCGGGAGGCCCTCTTGGGGAGCTGTTTTTT. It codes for CASSLAGGPLGELFF.

As DNA, the CDR3 is TGTGCCAGCAGGCTACCCGGGGGGCTTGTGGAGACCCAGTACTTC. Translating it yields CASRLPGGLVETQYF. V and J are TRBV6-5 and TRBJ2-5, with a possible D match to TRBD2 (7 bases). Germline values: CDR1 MNHEY, CDR2 SVGAGI. The CDR3 extends over 15 amino acids. Trimming took 6 bases from V and 5 from J, leaving 19 bases between them.